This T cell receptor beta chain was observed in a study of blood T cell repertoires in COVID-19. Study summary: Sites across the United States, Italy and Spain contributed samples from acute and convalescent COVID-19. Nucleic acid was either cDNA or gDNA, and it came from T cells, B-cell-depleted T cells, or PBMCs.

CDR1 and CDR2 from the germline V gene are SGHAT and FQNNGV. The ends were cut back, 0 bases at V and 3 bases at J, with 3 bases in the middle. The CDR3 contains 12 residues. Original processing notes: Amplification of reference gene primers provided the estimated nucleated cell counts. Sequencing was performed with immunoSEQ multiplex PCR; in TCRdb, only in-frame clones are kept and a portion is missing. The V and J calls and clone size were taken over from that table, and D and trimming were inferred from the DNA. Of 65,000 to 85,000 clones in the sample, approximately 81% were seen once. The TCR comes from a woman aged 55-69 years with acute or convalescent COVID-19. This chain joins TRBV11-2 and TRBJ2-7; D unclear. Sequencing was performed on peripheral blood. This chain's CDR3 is CASSLDFYEQYF. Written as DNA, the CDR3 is TGTGCCAGCAGCTTAGACTTCTACGAGCAGTACTTC.